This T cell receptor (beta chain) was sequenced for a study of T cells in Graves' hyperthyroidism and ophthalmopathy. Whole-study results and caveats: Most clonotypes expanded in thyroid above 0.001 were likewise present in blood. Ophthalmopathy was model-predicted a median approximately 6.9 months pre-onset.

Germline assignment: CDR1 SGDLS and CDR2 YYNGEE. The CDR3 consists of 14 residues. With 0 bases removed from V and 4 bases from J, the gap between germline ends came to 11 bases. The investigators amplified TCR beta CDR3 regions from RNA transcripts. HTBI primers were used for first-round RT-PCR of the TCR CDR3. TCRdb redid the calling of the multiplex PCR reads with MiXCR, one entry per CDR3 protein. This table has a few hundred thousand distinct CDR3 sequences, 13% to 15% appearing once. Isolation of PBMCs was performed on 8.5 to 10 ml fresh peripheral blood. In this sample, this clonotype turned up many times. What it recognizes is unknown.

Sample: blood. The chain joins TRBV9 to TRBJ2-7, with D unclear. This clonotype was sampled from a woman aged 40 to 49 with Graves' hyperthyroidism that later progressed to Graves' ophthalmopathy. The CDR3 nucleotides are TGTGCCAGCAGCGTAGCCGGCGGTGGTTACGAGCAGTACTTC. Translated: CASSVAGGGYEQYF.